The following is a T cell receptor beta chain sequence with its context. The antigen it recognizes is unknown. No much larger clone exists at a distance of one base, and base qualities are not known. This sample was taken from a study of shared clonotypes between healthy human individuals (TCRdb year 2020). Regarding the study in general: The cohort included a few men and a couple of women between 18 and 49 years of age. Leukapheresis yielded between about 0.9 and 8.9 billion PBMCs per donor. For each donor, three plates each were used for CD4 naive and CD4 memory, two plates were used for CD8 naive, and one plate was used for CD8 memory. To estimate repertoire size and how much clonotype sharing occurs between individuals, the study deeply sequenced the blood TCR repertoires of 4 to 6 healthy adults. To increase sequencing depth and limit assay-specific biases, TCR repertoire library preparation and sequencing were carried out by different laboratories using diverse techniques.

The germline V gene gives CDR1 as SGHTS and CDR2 as YDEGEE. The CDR3 sequence holds 15 residues, the cysteine and phenylalanine included. The DNA shown is the 45-base CDR3, in frame from base 1. The junction shows trimming of 4 bases on V and 4 bases on J, and the gene matches do not reach 6 bases of it. Results and caveats for the whole study, not just this receptor: Larger estimated clonotype richness was generally found for naive subsets than for memory subsets. Across a handful of donors, roughly 5.1% of naive CD4, over 3% of naive CD8, approximately 2.5% of memory CD4, and approximately 0.4% of memory CD8 clonotypes were shared. Compared with non-shared clonotypes, clonotypes shared by all four sorted-subset donors had higher generation probabilities. Even with the large sequencing depth, rarefaction of the sorted-subset datasets indicated that sequencing was incomplete. Sampling was limited to blood, and TCR repertoires in tissue likely differ from TCR repertoires in blood. Because the study included a small number of donors, the genetic and exposure-history diversity represented was limited. Pairwise subsampling led to the expectation that sequencing depth would affect the degree of clonotype sharing among donors.

Using the deep immunoSEQ assay, TCR CDR3 regions were amplified from genomic DNA by multiplex PCR. Genomic DNA extracted from each cell subset was distributed evenly over all wells of several immunoSEQ 96-well plates, and each plate served as one replicate. Each replicate PCR for sorted subsets received about 220 ng genomic DNA, equal to about 29,000 T cell genomes. Purified libraries were quantified with a Qubit 3.0 fluorometer, sized on a Bioanalyzer 2100, and re-quantified with the KAPA Library Quantification kit. A separate single-read 150-cycle Illumina NextSeq 550 flow cell was used to sequence each immunoSEQ 96-well plate. The authors processed their data as follows. Because only junctional sequences without quality scores were contained in the immunoSEQ output, filtering matching that applied to full-length reads could not be performed. To assign V/J genes and CDR3, sequences were annotated against IMGT germline references using PyIR, a Python wrapper for IgBLAST v1.9. Reads with weak V/J assignments (E-value above 1e-6), missing CDR3, stop codons, out-of-frame junctions, or ambiguous translated residues were removed. V3J clonotypes were defined by identical inferred V gene, J gene, and CDR3 amino acid sequence. Percentage overlap between repertoires was computed as shared unique clonotypes divided by the size of the smaller repertoire. Repertoire richness was assessed with RTK rarefaction, the Chao1 estimator, and Recon v2.1 estimates of unobserved clonotypes. For all TCRbeta clonotypes obtained by the gDNA method from a few donors, generation probabilities were computed with OLGA. TCRdb re-hosts the immuneACCESS table, in-frame sequences only. Its copies lack some clones; in the studies checked, an unresolved V gene accounts for under half of them, and the cause for the rest is not known. V and J calls and clone size are given by that table; D and trimming were obtained from the DNA. Present in this sample are about 1 million clones, around 74% of which were seen just once. The ten top clones hold about 1.4% of the sample.

The donors were healthy, HIV-negative adults who had no recently reported acute infections or vaccinations. Every donor was a Caucasian adult residing in Nashville, Tennessee, USA. CD4+ T cells were enriched by magnetic negative selection, after which naive cells were positively selected on CD45RA and the negative fraction was taken as the memory subset. Blood was collected by leukapheresis, and PBMCs were isolated by Ficoll-Histopaque density gradient centrifugation and then cryopreserved in liquid nitrogen vapor phase. Analytical flow cytometry was used to check the purity and quantity of each magnetically sorted T cell population. Genomic DNA was isolated from each sorted fraction and quantified by UV absorbance on a Nanodrop 2000c.

Sequences were obtained from memory CD4+ T cells sorted from blood. Taken with the paper, the label for cell subset or site translates to: CD45RA-negative fraction. The chain links TRBV5-8 with TRBJ2-5; the central 11 bases match TRBD2. The sequence was obtained from a man between 18 and 29 years old in good health. This receptor has the CDR3 CASSVLLAGVETQYF. DNA sequence: TGTGCCAGCAGCGTCCTACTAGCGGGAGTAGAGACCCAGTACTTC.